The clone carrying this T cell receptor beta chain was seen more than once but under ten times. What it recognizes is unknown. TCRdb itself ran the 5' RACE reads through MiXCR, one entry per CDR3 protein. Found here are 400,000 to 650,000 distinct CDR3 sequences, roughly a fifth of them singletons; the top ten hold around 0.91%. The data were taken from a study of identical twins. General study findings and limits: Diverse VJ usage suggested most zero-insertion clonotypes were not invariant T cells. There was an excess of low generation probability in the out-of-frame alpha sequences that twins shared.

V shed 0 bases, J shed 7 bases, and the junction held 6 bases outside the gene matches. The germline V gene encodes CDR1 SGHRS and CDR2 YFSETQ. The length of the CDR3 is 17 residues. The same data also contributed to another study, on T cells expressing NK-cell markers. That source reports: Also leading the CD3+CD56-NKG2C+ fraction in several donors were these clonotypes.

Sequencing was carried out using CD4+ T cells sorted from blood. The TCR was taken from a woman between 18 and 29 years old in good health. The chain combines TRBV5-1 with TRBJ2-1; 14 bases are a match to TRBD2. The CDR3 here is CASSLAPGTSGRNEQFF. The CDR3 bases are TGCGCCAGCAGCTTGGCCCCCGGGACTAGCGGGAGAAATGAGCAGTTCTTC. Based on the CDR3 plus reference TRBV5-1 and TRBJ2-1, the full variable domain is KAGVTQTPRYLIKTRGQQVTLSCSPISGHRSVSWYQQTPGQGLQFLFEYFSETQRNKGNFPGRFSGRQFSNSRSEMNVSTLELGDSALYLCASSLAPGTSGRNEQFFGPGTRLTVL.